This T cell receptor (beta chain) was retrieved from a study of blood T cell repertoires in COVID-19. About the research overall: Italy, Spain and the United States were the sources of the convalescent and acute COVID-19 samples.

This CDR3 contains 15 residues. V lost 6 bases to trimming and J lost 5 bases; unmatched junction nucleotides: 10. Germline CDR1 is MNHEY and CDR2 is SVGAGI. Per the authors' pipeline: Reference gene primers were amplified, and this amplification served to estimate nucleated cell counts. Profiling relied on immunoSEQ multiplex PCR, and the TCRdb table lists in-frame clones only, not all of them. D and trimming come from the DNA, and the V and J calls and clone size come from that table. The table lists about 110,000 clones, over 60% of them singletons, with 4% to 5.5% in the top ten. The V call is TRBV6-5, the J call TRBJ2-3; 8 bases are a match to TRBD2. This sequence was found in a human donor in a cohort sampled during active or convalescent COVID-19. Sequenced sample: peripheral blood. CDR3: CASRRPSGLVDTQYF. Here the CDR3 DNA reads TGTGCCAGCAGGAGACCTAGCGGGTTGGTAGATACGCAGTATTTT.